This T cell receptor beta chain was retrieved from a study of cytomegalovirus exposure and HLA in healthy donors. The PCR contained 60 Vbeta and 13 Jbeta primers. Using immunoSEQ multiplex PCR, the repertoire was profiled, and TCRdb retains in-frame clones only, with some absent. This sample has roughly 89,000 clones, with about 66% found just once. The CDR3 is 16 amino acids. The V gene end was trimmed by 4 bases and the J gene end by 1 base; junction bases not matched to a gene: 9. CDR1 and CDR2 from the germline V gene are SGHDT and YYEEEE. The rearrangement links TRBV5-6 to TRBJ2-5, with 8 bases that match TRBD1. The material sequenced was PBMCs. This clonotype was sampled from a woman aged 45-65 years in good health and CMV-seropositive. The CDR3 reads CASSLRLTGVQETQYF. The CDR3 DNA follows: TGTGCCAGCAGCCTAAGATTGACAGGGGTCCAAGAGACCCAGTACTTC.